This T cell receptor (beta chain) was sequenced in a study of blood T cell repertoires in COVID-19. CDR1 is LNHDA and CDR2 is SQIVND in the germline V gene (reference sequence). The CDR3 length is 15 residues. The V end was cut by 7 bases, the J end by 6 bases, with 19 bases between. In the original analysis: Estimation of nucleated cell counts relied on the amplification of reference gene primers. Profiling relied on immunoSEQ multiplex PCR, and the TCRdb table lists in-frame clones only, not all of them. Clone size and the V and J calls come from that table; the DNA yielded D and trimming. The data show around 100,000 clones, roughly 81% seen once.

Sequencing input: peripheral blood. This TCR came from a man aged 40-50 years with acute or convalescent COVID-19. V and J are TRBV19 and TRBJ1-5; the D is unclear. This chain's CDR3 is CASNQKRAAGQPQHF. As DNA, the CDR3 is TGTGCCAGTAATCAAAAGAGGGCTGCCGGTCAGCCCCAGCATTTT.